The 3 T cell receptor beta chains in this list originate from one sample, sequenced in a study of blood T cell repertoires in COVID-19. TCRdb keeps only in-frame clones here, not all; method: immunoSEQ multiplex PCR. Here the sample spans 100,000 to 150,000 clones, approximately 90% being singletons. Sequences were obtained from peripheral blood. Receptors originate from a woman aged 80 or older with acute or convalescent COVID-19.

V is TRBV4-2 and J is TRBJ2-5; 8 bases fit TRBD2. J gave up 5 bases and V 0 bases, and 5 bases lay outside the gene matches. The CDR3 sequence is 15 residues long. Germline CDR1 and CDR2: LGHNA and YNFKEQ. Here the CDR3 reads CASSQDWAGGETQYF. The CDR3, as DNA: TGTGCCAGCAGCCAAGATTGGGCGGGAGGTGAGACCCAGTACTTC.

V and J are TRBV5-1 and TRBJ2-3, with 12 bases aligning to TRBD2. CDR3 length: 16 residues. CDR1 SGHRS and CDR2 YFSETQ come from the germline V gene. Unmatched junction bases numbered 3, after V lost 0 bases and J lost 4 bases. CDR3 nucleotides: TGCGCCAGCAGCTTGGTACTAGCGGGGGGTCCAGATACGCAGTATTTT. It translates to CASSLVLAGGPDTQYF.

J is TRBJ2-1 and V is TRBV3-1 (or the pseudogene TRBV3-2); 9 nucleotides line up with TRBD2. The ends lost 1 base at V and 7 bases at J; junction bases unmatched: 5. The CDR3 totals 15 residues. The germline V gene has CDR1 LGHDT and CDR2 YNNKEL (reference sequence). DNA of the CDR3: TGTGCCAGCAGCCAAGGTGGGCGGGGGGGTAATGAGCAGTTCTTC. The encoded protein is CASSQGGRGGNEQFF.